This T cell receptor (beta chain) came from a study of blood T cell repertoires in COVID-19. The repertoire was sequenced with immunoSEQ multiplex PCR; TCRdb's copy has only in-frame clones and lacks some. The data show about 310,000 clones, with about nine tenths seen just once and over 9% held by the top ten. This CDR3 contains 15 residues. V lost 5 bases, J lost 2 bases, and 7 bases stayed unmatched. The germline CDR1 and CDR2 sequences are SGHVS and FNYEAQ. This chain links TRBV7-6 with TRBJ2-3, with 7 bases that match TRBD1. The origin of this receptor is a woman aged 25-40 years who had recovered from COVID-19. Sequencing was carried out using PBMCs or T cells enriched from blood (not recorded which). In nucleotides, the CDR3 is TGTGCCAGCAGCGAGGGGACAGTGATCACAGATACGCAGTATTTT. It yields the protein CASSEGTVITDTQYF.